Listed below are T cell receptor beta chains from one sample, sequenced in a study of shared clonotypes between healthy human individuals. TCRdb's copy holds only in-frame clones and misses some; the assay was immunoSEQ multiplex PCR. The sample has around 2,000,000 clones; roughly 95% are singletons. Sequencing was done on a sample of naive CD8+ T cells sorted from blood. Receptor source: a man aged 18 to 29 in good health. CDR3s leave out the opening cysteine and the closing phenylalanine or tryptophan. The D gene is left open where the match is weak.

v_call	j_call	d_call	cdr3_aa
TRBV7-9	TRBJ1-3	.	ASSPWDGSSGNTIY
TRBV5-4	TRBJ2-7	.	ASSLDGVLGEQY
TRBV28	TRBJ2-1	.	ASSPGTRADWDEQF
TRBV5-4	TRBJ2-7	.	ASSLSGTHEQY
TRBV18	TRBJ1-3	.	ASSSTVPNSGNTIY
TRBV7-2	TRBJ2-3	.	ASSRAEGTQY
TRBV7-2	TRBJ2-1	.	ASSLEVSGIRKF
TRBV5-1	TRBJ2-7	TRBD1	ASSPWTGGQYEQY
TRBV27	TRBJ1-1	.	ASSLGRGTEAF
TRBV27	TRBJ2-5	TRBD1	ASSLRQGARETQY
TRBV19	TRBJ2-4	.	ASSIAPQFQY
TRBV5-6	TRBJ2-3	.	ASSWGSVGTTDTQY
TRBV7-2	TRBJ2-7	.	ASSPPRGDWFSDEQY
TRBV29-1	TRBJ2-1	TRBD2	SVLGTSGVYNEQF
TRBV12-5	TRBJ2-5	.	ASEQVPKGGAGETQY
TRBV6-1	TRBJ1-5	.	ASSEFWEGSNQPQH
TRBV7-2	TRBJ2-7	.	ASSSPLGHPYEQY
TRBV11-2	TRBJ2-3	.	ASGVGGNSADTQY
TRBV28	TRBJ1-5	TRBD1	ASSPHSGQALPRH
TRBV27	TRBJ1-2	.	ASSPGRAYGYT
TRBV7-2	TRBJ2-5	.	ASSLSFRAETQY
TRBV7-9	TRBJ1-6	.	ASRTGSGSPLH
TRBV6-5	TRBJ1-1	.	ASSYGTENTEAF
TRBV5-1	TRBJ2-7	.	ASSLKPGDEQY
TRBV5-4	TRBJ2-3	TRBD2	ASSLLAVTSTDTQY
TRBV2	TRBJ2-7	TRBD1	ASSEGQGAHEQY
TRBV4-1	TRBJ2-5	TRBD1	ASSFLPSRGETQY
TRBV7-9	TRBJ2-7	TRBD2	ASSPRTSGTFNEQY
TRBV27	TRBJ2-3	TRBD2	ASSLSSASGGAQY
TRBV7-4	TRBJ2-5	.	ASRRHNQETQY
TRBV30	TRBJ2-2	.	AWSGVGTNTGELF
TRBV4-3	TRBJ2-1	TRBD2	ASSQDRIAGYNEQF
TRBV7-2	TRBJ2-7	.	ASSTRQVYEQY
TRBV6-5	TRBJ2-1	TRBD2	ASSTGGSSYNEQF
TRBV5-6	TRBJ1-1	TRBD1	ASTSRQGTNTEAF
TRBV9	TRBJ2-7	.	ASSVASSYEQY
TRBV9	TRBJ2-3	TRBD1	ASSARTGAYTDTQY
TRBV7-9	TRBJ1-1	.	ASTMLGGNTEAF
TRBV9	TRBJ2-3	.	ASSARDNSPDTQY
TRBV9	TRBJ1-4	.	ASSVDGVEKLF
TRBV28	TRBJ1-1	.	ATWDKNTEAF
TRBV5-1	TRBJ1-6	.	ASSLGGPGPLH
TRBV19	TRBJ1-1	.	ATRSLNTEAF
TRBV4-1	TRBJ2-7	TRBD1	ASSQERQGTYEQY
TRBV5-6	TRBJ2-3	TRBD1	ASSLGQGALTDTQY